This record covers a single T cell receptor (beta chain). The data are from a study of blood T cell repertoires in COVID-19. Looking at the study overall: The cDNA or gDNA used as material had been derived from T cells, B-cell-depleted T cells, or PBMCs.

Data came from immunoSEQ multiplex PCR; TCRdb stores just in-frame clones and leaves some out. The sample has about 280,000 clones; 75% to 85% are singletons. The CDR3 length is 13 residues. Germline-derived CDR1 and CDR2 are SNHLY and FYNNEI. J was trimmed by 10 bases and V by 4 bases; bases with no gene match: 5. The chain is built from TRBV2 and TRBJ2-1; 9 bases agree with TRBD2. Sequenced: peripheral blood. The TCR sequence derives from a man in his forties or fifties with active or convalescent COVID-19. This CDR3 reads CASSAGLAIEQFF. The CDR3 nucleotides read TGTGCCAGCAGTGCGGGACTAGCCATAGAGCAGTTCTTC.